This T cell receptor (beta chain) was obtained from a study of cytomegalovirus exposure and HLA in healthy donors. Across the whole study: Among the roughly 400 genotyped donors, approximately 80% were placed in the Caucasian-associated ancestry cluster. General observations from the study: There were some public TCRs occurring in many donors, but most TCR sequences were rare.

The PCR made use of 60 Vbeta and 13 Jbeta primers. Here immunoSEQ multiplex PCR was the method, and the copy in TCRdb shows in-frame clones only, minus some. The repertoire holds approximately 220,000 clones, with 75% to 80% as singletons. V lost 2 bases and J lost 7; bases outside the gene matches: 4. Germline V gene sequence: CDR1 LNHDA, CDR2 SQIVND (reference sequence). The CDR3 has 14 residues. As to this clone: Its antigen remains unknown. The same CDR3 is also encoded by other DNA sequences in this sample.

This chain joins TRBV19 and TRBJ1-5; 8 bases agree with TRBD1. The TCR was taken from a male donor in good health and CMV-seronegative. The sequenced sample was PBMCs. CDR3 region: CASSIQGAGQPQHF. CDR3 DNA sequence: TGTGCCAGTAGTATACAGGGGGCGGGGCAGCCCCAGCATTTT.